This TCR beta chain appears in the sequencing data of a study of T cells in Graves' hyperthyroidism and ophthalmopathy (dated by TCRdb to between 2018 and 2020). For the wider study: Peripheral blood samples were taken at initial diagnosis, before any treatment was given. To identify distinguishing TCR V-J signatures, a discovery cohort of 100 or so patients was used, comprising 43 with Graves' ophthalmopathy and roughly 60 with stable Graves' hyperthyroidism. Whether ophthalmopathy could be predicted prospectively was tested in an independent validation cohort made up of about 20 hyperthyroidism patients plus 17 patients who later progressed to ophthalmopathy. The roughly 91 discovery patients were randomly divided into training and test sets at a 7:3 ratio. In six Graves' hyperthyroidism patients, the study also compared T-cell repertoires from thyroid tissue with T-cell repertoires from blood. Following sampling, methimazole starting at 30 mg daily was given to hyperthyroidism patients, and high-dose intravenous methylprednisolone was given to ophthalmopathy patients. According to the paper, TCR Vbeta CDR3 sequencing was carried out on over 130 peripheral blood samples, which came from more than 40 ophthalmopathy, under 80 hyperthyroidism and roughly 17 progressor patients.

TCR beta CDR3 regions were amplified from RNA transcripts. A first-round RT-PCR of the TCR CDR3 used the HTBI primer set with the Qiagen OneStep RT-PCR kit. The libraries were constructed in a second round of multiplex PCR and then size-selected and purified. Paired-end sequencing of the libraries was performed with 100 bp reads on an Illumina HiSeq2000. Per the authors' processing: SOAPnuke was used to process the raw data, throwing out any read that contained adapters or uncalled bases, had a mean Phred below 15, or lacked an exact constant-primer or identifier match. High-quality paired reads were merged using COPE v1.2.5, and each unique nucleotide sequence was defined as a clonotype. MiTCR v1.1 was used to align clonotypes to the IMGT TRBV, TRBD and TRBJ reference segments. The analysis was restricted to V-J combinations with a frequency above 0.0001, which together covered around 99% of the repertoires. The TCS score was defined as F50 (clonal expansion) divided by E x V (chaos), with BLOSUM62-based TCRdist calculated between CDR3 peptides within each V-J. Welch's t-statistics and random forest reduced several hundred V-J features to around 14, which were used in a naive Bayes classifier (R e1071). TCRdb reworked the public reads: Q25 trimming with fastp, MiXCR clone assembly, productive beta chains retained. When rows share a CDR3 protein, they turn into one entry using the most common DNA and genes. TCRdb's processing, not the authors', yielded these V and J calls. Present in this sample are about 400,000 distinct CDR3 sequences, over 12% of which were seen just once. Of the sample, 25% to 30% falls within the top ten clones.

In this sample, this clonotype turned up many times. What antigen it recognizes has not been identified. The input lacks base qualities; no much larger clone sits a single base away. What the work shows at the level of the full study, not this receptor alone: In validation, the model predicted progression to ophthalmopathy a median of roughly six months before onset, with approximately 71% sensitivity and just under 75% specificity. Most expanded thyroid clonotypes (frequency above 0.001) were also detected in blood, suggesting blood repertoires may reflect thyroid immune responses. A 13 V-J signature model separated ophthalmopathy from stable hyperthyroidism, with 87.88% sensitivity and 81.08% specificity in cross-validation and 80%/75% in testing. Sample size was not statistically predetermined, and investigators were not blinded to group allocation.

CDR1 is given as SGHTA and CDR2 as FQGTGA, both from the germline V gene. The CDR3 has 15 amino acids, counting the end cysteine and phenylalanine. Of all the DNA, just the CDR3 is kept, 45 bases in frame from base 1. Trimming costs V 2 bases and J 0 bases, and their ends lie 9 bases apart. In the ophthalmopathy patients, disease was moderately to severely active, with a Clinical Activity Score of 3 or more, a NOSPECS grade of 4 or more, and a duration of less than 3 months. Patients with uncontrolled infections, other autoimmune diseases, pregnancy or lactation were excluded. Diagnoses were based on clinical symptoms, serum thyroxine and TRAb, thyroid ultrasound and orbital computed tomography. PBMCs were isolated from 10 ml of fresh peripheral blood by Ficoll-Paque density gradient centrifugation. Total RNA was extracted with Trizol reagent, and quality was checked on an Agilent 2100 Bioanalyzer.

The rearrangement combines TRBV7-3 with TRBJ2-3, with an unclear D gene assignment. The source is a man aged 45 to 65 with Graves' ophthalmopathy. The sample consisted of blood. The DNA sequence is as follows: TGTGCCAGCAGCTTATATCCAGCTAGCACAGATACGCAGTATTTT. The translation is CASSLYPASTDTQYF.